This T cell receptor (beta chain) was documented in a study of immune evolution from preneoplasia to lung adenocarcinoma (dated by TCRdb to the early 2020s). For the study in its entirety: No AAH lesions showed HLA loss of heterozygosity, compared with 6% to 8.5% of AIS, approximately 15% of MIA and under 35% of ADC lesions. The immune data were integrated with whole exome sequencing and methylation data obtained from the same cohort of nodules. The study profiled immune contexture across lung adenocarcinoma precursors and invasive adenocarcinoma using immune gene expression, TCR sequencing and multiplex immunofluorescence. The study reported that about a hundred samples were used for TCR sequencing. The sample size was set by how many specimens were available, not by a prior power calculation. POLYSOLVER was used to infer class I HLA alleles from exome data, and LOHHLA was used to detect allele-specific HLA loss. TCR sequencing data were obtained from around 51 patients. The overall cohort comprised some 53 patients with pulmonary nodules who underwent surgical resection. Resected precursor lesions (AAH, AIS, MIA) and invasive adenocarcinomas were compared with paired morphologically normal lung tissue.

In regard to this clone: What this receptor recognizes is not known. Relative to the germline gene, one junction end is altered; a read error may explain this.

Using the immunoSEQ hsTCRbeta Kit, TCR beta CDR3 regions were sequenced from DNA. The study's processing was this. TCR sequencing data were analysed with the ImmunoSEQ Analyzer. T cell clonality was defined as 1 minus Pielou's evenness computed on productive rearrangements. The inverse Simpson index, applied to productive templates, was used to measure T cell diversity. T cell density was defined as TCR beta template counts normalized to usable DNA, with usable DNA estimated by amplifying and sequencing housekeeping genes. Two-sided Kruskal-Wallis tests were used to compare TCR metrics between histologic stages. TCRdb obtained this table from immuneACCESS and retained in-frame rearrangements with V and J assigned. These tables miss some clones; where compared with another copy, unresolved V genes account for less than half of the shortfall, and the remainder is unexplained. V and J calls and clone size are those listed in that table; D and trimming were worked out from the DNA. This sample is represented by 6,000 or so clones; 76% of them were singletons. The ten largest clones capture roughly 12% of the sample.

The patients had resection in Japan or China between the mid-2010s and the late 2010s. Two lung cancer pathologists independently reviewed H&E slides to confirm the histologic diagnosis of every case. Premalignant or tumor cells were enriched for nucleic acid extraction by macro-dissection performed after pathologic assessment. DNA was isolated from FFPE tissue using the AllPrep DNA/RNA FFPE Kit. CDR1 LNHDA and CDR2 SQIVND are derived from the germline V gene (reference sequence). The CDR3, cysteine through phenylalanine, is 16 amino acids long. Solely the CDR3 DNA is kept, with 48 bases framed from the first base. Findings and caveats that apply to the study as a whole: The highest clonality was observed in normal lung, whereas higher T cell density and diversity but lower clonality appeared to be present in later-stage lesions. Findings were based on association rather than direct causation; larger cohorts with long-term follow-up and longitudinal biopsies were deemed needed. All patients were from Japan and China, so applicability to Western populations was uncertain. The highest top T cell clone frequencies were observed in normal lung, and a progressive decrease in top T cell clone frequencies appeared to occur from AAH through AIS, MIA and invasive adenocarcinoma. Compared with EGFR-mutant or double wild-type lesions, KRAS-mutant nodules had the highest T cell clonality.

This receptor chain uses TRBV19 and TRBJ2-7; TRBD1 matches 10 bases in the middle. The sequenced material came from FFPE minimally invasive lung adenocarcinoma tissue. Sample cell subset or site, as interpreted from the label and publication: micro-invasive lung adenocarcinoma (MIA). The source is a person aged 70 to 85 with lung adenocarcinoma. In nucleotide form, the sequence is TGTGCCAGTAGTCTAGAGGACGGGACAGGGGCCCGCGAGCAGTACTTC. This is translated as CASSLEDGTGAREQYF.